This entry concerns a single TCR beta chain. A clone one base away is much larger, so this may be a read error. The CDR3 covers 13 residues. CDR1 SGHAT and CDR2 FQNNGV come from the germline V gene. There were TCR beta CDR3 regions amplified from RNA transcripts. HTBI primers drove first-round RT-PCR of the TCR CDR3. TCRdb reprocessed the multiplex PCR reads via MiXCR and lists one record per CDR3 protein. The sample holds around 500,000 distinct CDR3 sequences, 15% to 20% seen once. This record belongs to a study of T cells in Graves' hyperthyroidism and ophthalmopathy. This clonotype was obtained from a woman aged 30 to 39 with Graves' ophthalmopathy. The V gene is TRBV11-2, the J gene TRBJ2-7, with D perhaps TRBD1 or TRBD2 (6 bases each). The sequencing input was blood. The CDR3 bases are TGTGCCAGCAACTTAGAGCCGGGGGCGCAGCAGTACTTC. This encodes CASNLEPGAQQYF.